This record concerns one T cell receptor (beta chain) sequence. Its antigen is unknown. This sample stems from a study of PD-1 blockade in mismatch repair-deficient tumors. Study-wide background: Patients had roughly twelve mismatch repair-deficient cancer types, all previously treated and progressing.

Study conclusions and caveats: Rapid post-treatment expansion, then contraction, generally preceding radiologic response, marked tumor-resident clones.

All patients were mismatch repair deficient, assessed by either PCR or immunohistochemistry. The TCR-sequenced patients were a few responders to pembrolizumab. The data were produced by immunoSEQ multiplex PCR, yet TCRdb's version contains in-frame clones alone and is incomplete. The sample records 120,000 or so clones, about nine tenths being singletons. V was pared by 4 bases and J by 8 bases, with 19 bases of the junction left unmatched. The CDR3 has 18 amino acids. Per the germline V gene, CDR1 is SEHNR and CDR2 is FQNEAQ (reference sequence). The gene calls are TRBV7-9 and TRBJ2-1; 8 nucleotides agree with TRBD2. The source is an adult with mismatch repair-deficient cancer. Here the sequenced sample was peripheral blood, taken 72 weeks after starting pembrolizumab. This CDR3 reads CASSSHTPTGRVLHEQFF. CDR3 bases: TGTGCCAGCAGCTCACATACCCCCACCGGGAGGGTCCTCCATGAGCAGTTCTTC.